These T cell receptor beta chains were read from a single sample in a study of T cells in Graves' hyperthyroidism and ophthalmopathy. A single record per CDR3 protein comes from TCRdb applying MiXCR to the multiplex PCR reads. Among 500,000 or so distinct CDR3 sequences listed, about 16% were seen once. The sample comprised blood. These receptors all stem from a woman aged 25 to 39 with Graves' ophthalmopathy. The conserved cysteine and the conserved F or W are not part of the CDR3 here. Clone sizes are given selectively: once, few, many, or a class where the clone is expanded.

j_gene: TRBJ2-7
abundance: few
v_gene: TRBV20-1
len: 16
CDR3aa: SARALGQGALSFYEQY

j_gene: TRBJ1-1
abundance: few
v_gene: TRBV20-1
len: 10
CDR3aa: SARDRNTEAF

j_gene: TRBJ1-4
abundance: many
v_gene: TRBV18
len: 11
CDR3aa: ASSQPDDPKLF

j_gene: TRBJ1-2
abundance: many
v_gene: TRBV11-2
len: 12
CDR3aa: ASSPRTRREGYT

j_gene: TRBJ2-1
abundance: -
v_gene: TRBV6-4
len: 17
CDR3aa: ASSDSTLVGEGAYNEQF

j_gene: TRBJ1-3
abundance: few
v_gene: TRBV5-1
len: 15
CDR3aa: ASSLSPRGSSGNTIY

j_gene: TRBJ2-3
abundance: few
v_gene: TRBV19
len: 14
CDR3aa: ASGPGTSVRTDTQY

j_gene: TRBJ2-3
abundance: many
v_gene: TRBV30
len: 13
CDR3aa: AWRGLAGPTDTQY

j_gene: TRBJ1-1
abundance: many
v_gene: TRBV28
len: 13
CDR3aa: ASRGFQTMNTEAF

j_gene: TRBJ1-1
abundance: -
v_gene: TRBV6-1
len: 12
CDR3aa: ASRPMTGRTEAF

j_gene: TRBJ2-7
abundance: few
v_gene: TRBV20-1
len: 8
CDR3aa: SGQDYEQY

j_gene: TRBJ2-3
abundance: -
v_gene: TRBV6-1
len: 11
CDR3aa: ASMTDSTDTQY

j_gene: TRBJ2-5
abundance: -
v_gene: TRBV13
len: 14
CDR3aa: ASSLGASGNQETQY